Listed below are T cell receptor beta chains from one sample, sequenced in a study of T cell repertoires in cytomegalovirus infection. TCRdb re-derived calls from the reads in MiXCR, one entry per CDR3 protein. The top ten clones hold approximately 40% of a sample with some 100,000 distinct CDR3 sequences, 20% to 30% of them seen once. The material sequenced was CD8+ T cells from PBMCs. The source is a human donor in good health (CMV status not recorded). Some clones in this sample may be carry-over from other donors' samples. The CDR3 runs from the conserved cysteine through the conserved F or W. A D gene is named only where the DNA matches it firmly. The size of a clone is reported for some rows only, either as once, few or many, or as a class for expanded clones.

cdr3_nt cdr3_aa j_call clone_size v_call d_call
TGTGCCAGCAGGGGCAGGGGGGTCGAGCAGTACTTC CASRGRGVEQYF TRBJ2-7 few TRBV12-3/TRBV12-4 NA
TGCAGTGCTTCTCCGATACGGGCCTACGAGCAGTACTTC CSASPIRAYEQYF TRBJ2-7 NA TRBV20-1 NA
TGTGCCAGCGCCGGGACTAGCGGGATTGATACGCAGTATTTT CASAGTSGIDTQYF TRBJ2-3 few TRBV7-2 TRBD2
TGTGCCAGCAGACCTCCCTGGTTTAGCGGGGGGGAGGATGAGCAGTTCTTC CASRPPWFSGGEDEQFF TRBJ2-1 many TRBV28 TRBD2
TGTGCCAGCAGTTTATTCGGGGTTGGGGGCTACACCTTC CASSLFGVGGYTF TRBJ1-2 NA TRBV12-3/TRBV12-4 NA
TGTGCCAGCAGCTTTCAGCAGGGGCGCTTTCAGGACGAGCAGTACTTC CASSFQQGRFQDEQYF TRBJ2-7 NA TRBV11-2 NA
TGTGCCAGCAGTTTGTTGGGGATCAATCAGCCCCAGCATTTT CASSLLGINQPQHF TRBJ1-5 NA TRBV28 NA
TGTGCCAGTAGTCCAAGACAGGGGAGATTATACGAGCAGTACTTC CASSPRQGRLYEQYF TRBJ2-7 once TRBV19 TRBD1
TGTGCCAGCAGCCAAGAGAGACTAGCGGGAGTTTATGAGCAGTTCTTC CASSQERLAGVYEQFF TRBJ2-1 NA TRBV14 TRBD2
TGCAGTGCCTCGCCATTCTCAGCGGGAGGTCCCGGGGAGCTGTTTTTT CSASPFSAGGPGELFF TRBJ2-2 NA TRBV20-1 TRBD2
TGTGCCAGCAGCTACCCCTCCGGGACTAGCGGGAGTCTCTACGAGCAGTACTTC CASSYPSGTSGSLYEQYF TRBJ2-7 few TRBV28 TRBD2
TGTGCCAGCAGTGAGGACGGGGGGGTCCTTAACTATGGCTACACCTTC CASSEDGGVLNYGYTF TRBJ1-2 NA TRBV6-4 NA
TGTGCCAGCAGCTTAGGCGTGGGGATTCAGCCCCAGCATTTT CASSLGVGIQPQHF TRBJ1-5 few TRBV7-9 NA
TGTGCCGGCAGCTTAGACAGGGTAGGTGAAGCTTTCTTT CAGSLDRVGEAFF TRBJ1-1 once TRBV28 TRBD1
TGTGCCACCAGTGGGGACCCGGGGATCGAGACCCAGTACTTC CATSGDPGIETQYF TRBJ2-5 few TRBV24-1 NA
TGTGCCAGCAGTTCCGGGACTAGCGAAGATACGCAGTATTTT CASSSGTSEDTQYF TRBJ2-3 many TRBV28 TRBD2
TGTGCCAGCCGACTAGCGCCTACCTACGAGCAGTACTTC CASRLAPTYEQYF TRBJ2-7 NA TRBV2 TRBD2
TGCAGTGCTAGACTCGCAGGGGAGCAGTTCTTC CSARLAGEQFF TRBJ2-1 NA TRBV20-1 NA
TGTGCCAGCAGCTTAGCGGGGGCAGGCCTCTACAATGAGCAGTTCTTC CASSLAGAGLYNEQFF TRBJ2-1 many TRBV7-8 NA
TGCAGTGCTAGTTCGTGGGCTAGCGGCTACCAAGAGACCCAGTACTTC CSASSWASGYQETQYF TRBJ2-5 few TRBV20-1 TRBD2
TGCGCCAGCAGCTCGACAGGGAGGGGTGTCATCGCGAACACCGGGGAGCTGTTTTTT CASSSTGRGVIANTGELFF TRBJ2-2 NA TRBV5-1 NA
TGTGCCAGCAGTTTTGTCCCCCGCGAGCAGTACTTC CASSFVPREQYF TRBJ2-7 few TRBV28 NA
TGTGCCAGCAGCTTACAAGGGGGTAGACAGTACTTC CASSLQGGRQYF TRBJ2-7 NA TRBV7-6 NA
TGTGCCAGTAGTGTACGCTCCAATCAGCCCCAGCATTTT CASSVRSNQPQHF TRBJ1-5 few TRBV19 NA
TGTGCCAGTAGTATAGGACTAGGGGACAATGAGCAGTTCTTC CASSIGLGDNEQFF TRBJ2-1 NA TRBV19 NA
TGCGCCAGCAGCTTGGGTCACCGGGACCCGAACACCGGGGAGCTGTTTTTT CASSLGHRDPNTGELFF TRBJ2-2 NA TRBV5-1 NA
TGCAGCGTTGAAGGGACAGGGGGCTTTCAGTACGAGCAGTACTTC CSVEGTGGFQYEQYF TRBJ2-7 once TRBV29-1 TRBD1
TGTGCCAGCAGCTTAGTCTACGAGCAGTACTTC CASSLVYEQYF TRBJ2-7 many TRBV7-2 NA
TGTGCCAGCAGCGATTCTCCAGGACAGGGGGCGGCCTACGAGCAGTACTTC CASSDSPGQGAAYEQYF TRBJ2-7 few TRBV11-2 TRBD1
TGTGCCAGCAGTCCCGTGAACACCGGGGAGCTGTTTTTT CASSPVNTGELFF TRBJ2-2 many TRBV12-3/TRBV12-4 NA
TGTGCCAGCAGCCCGGGACAGGCGCCCTACAATGAGCAGTTCTTC CASSPGQAPYNEQFF TRBJ2-1 few TRBV5-5 TRBD1